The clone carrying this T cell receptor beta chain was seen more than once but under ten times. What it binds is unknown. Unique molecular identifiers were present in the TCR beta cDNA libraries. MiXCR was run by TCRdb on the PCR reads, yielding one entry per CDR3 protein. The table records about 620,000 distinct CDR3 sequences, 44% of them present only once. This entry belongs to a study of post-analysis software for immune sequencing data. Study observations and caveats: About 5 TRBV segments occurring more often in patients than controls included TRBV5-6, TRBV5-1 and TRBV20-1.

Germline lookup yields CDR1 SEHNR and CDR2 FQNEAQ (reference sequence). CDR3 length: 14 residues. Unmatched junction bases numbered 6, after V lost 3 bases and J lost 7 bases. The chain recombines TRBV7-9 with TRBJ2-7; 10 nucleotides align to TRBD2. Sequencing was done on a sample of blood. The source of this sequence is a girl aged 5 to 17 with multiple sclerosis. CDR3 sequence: CASSLSGTSAEQYF. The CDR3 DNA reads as TGTGCCAGCAGCTTGTCCGGGACTAGCGCGGAGCAGTACTTC.